This T cell receptor (beta chain) was captured in a study of blood T cell dynamics during melanoma immunotherapy. The CDR3 contains 16 residues. V shed 8 bases and J shed 1 base, with 18 bases lying between them. Germline V gene lookup returns CDR1 MNHNY and CDR2 SVGAGI (reference sequence). Clones were read by immunoSEQ multiplex PCR, and TCRdb kept only the in-frame ones, dropping some. The data contain roughly 7,900 clones, approximately 77% of them singletons. The time point denotes: pre-treatment baseline. Here the sequenced sample was blood, taken from a patient treated with checkpoint blockade. This receptor was obtained from a human donor with melanoma. The V call is TRBV6-6, the J call TRBJ2-4; D perhaps matches TRBD1 (6 bases). In DNA, the CDR3 is TGTGCCAGCGGCCGTGGACAGAATAGGGCCAAAAACATTCAGTACTTC. It yields the protein CASGRGQNRAKNIQYF.